This entry describes one T cell receptor beta chain. Its antigen is currently not known. Base qualities are not provided; no much larger clone lies one nucleotide away. These data are taken from a study of draining lymph node invasion in breast cancer (TCRdb year 2020). Looking at the study overall: Nodal metastasis was diagnosed by histology and cytokeratin immunohistochemistry, and confirmation was obtained by EpCAM/CD45 flow cytometry. From each patient, matched non-invaded and tumor-invaded tumor-draining lymph nodes and the primary tumor were collected, and both Treg and Tconv subsets were profiled. In the separate targeted TCR sequencing, lymph nodes from about 5 patients were covered, and primary tumors were sequenced for three of those patients. In a separate targeted assay, sorted memory regulatory T cells and memory conventional CD4 T cells were compared across breast cancer tissues by bulk TCR-beta CDR3 sequencing.

The V end loses 3 bases and the J end loses 0 bases, and a stretch of 15 bases separates them. Looking up the germline V gene (reference sequence) yields CDR1 LNHNV and CDR2 YYDKDF. Measured from the cysteine to the phenylalanine, the CDR3 is 17 residues long. This entry keeps only the CDR3 DNA: 51 bases, framed from base 1. For memory regulatory T cells, the sort was based on CD4+ CD45RA- CD25high cells. Each tumor-draining lymph node was classified as non-invaded if metastatic tumor cells were absent and as invaded if metastatic tumor cells were present. Before staining and sorting, T cells were pre-enriched using a Miltenyi Pan T Cell isolation kit. Immunohistochemistry for estrogen receptor, progesterone receptor, HER2 and Ki-67 was used to characterize primary tumors. Within a few hours after surgery, the fresh surgical tissue was processed by cutting it into small fragments. Tissue fragments were enzymatically digested with Liberase TL plus DNase for less than 25 minutes and filtered through a 40-micrometer strainer. After DAPI live/dead staining, sorting was performed on a BD FACS Aria II with 98-99% purity. Sorted cells were lysed in TCL buffer, and RNA was purified using a Norgen Single Cell RNA purification kit that included DNase treatment.

Library method: bulk RNA-seq. TCRdb lists the instrument as Illumina HiSeq 2500. The study's own analysis went as follows. CDR3 sequences in the separate targeted TCR-seq dataset were extracted from raw reads and quantified using MiXCR version 2.1.5 with default parameters. TCR-beta clones in the separate targeted TCR-seq dataset were defined according to the combination of V gene, J gene and CDR3 sequence. For the separate targeted TCR-seq dataset, clones with fewer than three counts were filtered out, after which only the 90% most strongly expressed clones in each sample were kept. For each tissue in the separate targeted TCR-seq dataset, Treg-Tconv overlap was calculated by dividing the number of shared clones by the total number of Treg clones and multiplying by 100. Clones were called with MiXCR by TCRdb after fastp trimmed the public reads at Q25, and only in-frame beta chains were retained. Rows matching on CDR3 protein sequence are summarized as one entry with the most common DNA and genes. TCRdb's processing, not the authors', yielded these V and J calls. In this sample the table shows 2,500 to 3,500 distinct CDR3 sequences, about half of which occur a single time. The leading ten clones occupy 3.4% of the sample.

Points the paper makes about the study in general: Tracking of the top-100 tumor clones could be carried out in just a couple of patients. TCRs shared between the Treg and Tconv subsets were regarded as suggesting, but not proving, a common clonal origin. Within each tissue, roughly 13-22% of Treg TCRs were also found among Tconvs, a result interpreted as suggesting peripheral Treg induction. In the targeted TCR-seq data, Tregs appeared more clonally expanded than Tconvs in all tissues, and both subsets were less diverse in tumor than lymph nodes. Some clones from the top 100 tumor clones were found in both invaded and non-invaded nodes, which suggests recirculation between the tumor and the draining nodes. Data could not resolve whether Treg conversion occurred in a given organ or whether converted Tregs recirculated between nodes and tumor.

The chain is encoded by TRBV15 joined to TRBJ2-1; TRBD1 might be the D gene, on 5 matching bases. The sequenced material came from sorted memory Tregs from a lymph node. The cell subset or site label corresponds to: CD45RA-negative sorted CD4+ T cells (memory Tconv or effector/memory Treg). The receptor comes from a female donor with luminal breast cancer. The sequence in DNA is TGTGCCACCAGCAGTCAAACAGGTCCCAGCTCCTACAATGAGCAGTTCTTC. Its coded protein is CATSSQTGPSSYNEQFF.